A selection of T cell receptor beta chains follows, all from one sample in a study of response to subunit inactivated influenza vaccine. TCRdb independently ran MiXCR on the RT-PCR reads; one entry per CDR3 protein. The profile shows 650,000 to 800,000 distinct CDR3 sequences, roughly 14% of them singletons. The sequences come from PBMCs from blood, collected around 15 days before vaccination. These receptors were collected from a man in his fifties who received an inactivated influenza vaccine. Each CDR3 is given with its conserved first and last residue. The D gene is left open where the match is weak. Rows may omit the clone size; those that give it use once, few, many or a size class.

clone size,D gene,V gene,J gene,CDR3 protein,CDR3 DNA
NA,NA,TRBV4-2,TRBJ2-7,CASSQDRSSYEQYF,TGTGCCAGCAGCCAAGACCGATCTTCCTACGAGCAGTACTTC
NA,NA,TRBV6-2/TRBV6-3,TRBJ1-5,CASSYVKNIQPQHF,TGTGCCAGCAGTTACGTAAAGAACATTCAGCCCCAGCATTTT
NA,NA,TRBV6-5,TRBJ1-4,CASSFRRYATNEKLFF,TGTGCCAGCAGTTTCAGGCGGTACGCTACTAATGAAAAACTGTTTTTT
few,NA,TRBV4-3,TRBJ1-2,CASSQDGSRDPLWPGYTF,TGCGCCAGCAGCCAAGATGGGAGTAGGGATCCATTGTGGCCTGGCTACACCTTC
few,NA,TRBV29-1,TRBJ1-1,CSVSTANTEAFF,TGCAGCGTTTCGACGGCGAACACTGAAGCTTTCTTT
few,NA,TRBV15,TRBJ1-2,CATSREAQDYGYTF,TGTGCCACCAGCAGAGAAGCACAGGATTATGGCTACACCTTC
NA,NA,TRBV4-3,TRBJ2-7,CASSQEAARQSSYEQYF,TGCGCCAGCAGCCAAGAAGCTGCCAGACAGTCATCCTACGAGCAGTACTTC
many,NA,TRBV12-3/TRBV12-4,TRBJ2-5,CASSFSEQETQYF,TGTGCCAGCAGTTTTTCAGAACAAGAGACCCAGTACTTC
few,NA,TRBV10-3,TRBJ2-7,CAISEGPGGLYEQYF,TGTGCCATCAGTGAGGGGCCGGGGGGCCTCTACGAGCAGTACTTC
NA,NA,TRBV12-3/TRBV12-4,TRBJ2-4,CASSPRGNIQYF,TGTGCCAGCAGTCCCAGGGGAAACATTCAGTACTTC
few,NA,TRBV29-1,TRBJ2-6,CSVEYPSGANVLTF,TGCAGCGTTGAGTACCCGTCTGGGGCCAACGTCCTGACTTTC
many,NA,TRBV20-1,TRBJ2-1,CSARGSSPYNEQFF,TGCAGTGCTAGAGGTAGTTCCCCCTACAATGAGCAGTTCTTC
NA,TRBD1,TRBV7-3,TRBJ2-3,CASSTGTGLYF,TGTGCCAGCAGCACCGGGACAGGGCTGTATTTT
few,NA,TRBV19,TRBJ1-6,CASSTSAGLYNSPLHF,TGTGCCAGTAGTACCTCGGCAGGTCTCTATAATTCACCCCTCCACTTT
few,TRBD2,TRBV7-9,TRBJ2-1,CASSPRVLAGTYNEQFF,TGTGCCAGCAGCCCCCGAGTACTAGCGGGGACCTACAATGAGCAGTTCTTC
NA,TRBD1,TRBV10-3,TRBJ2-7,CAIRRDREMYEQYF,TGTGCCATCAGGAGGGACAGGGAGATGTACGAGCAGTACTTC
NA,NA,TRBV7-2,TRBJ2-5,CASSSNPGWIQETQYF,TGTGCCAGCAGCTCGAACCCGGGGTGGATTCAAGAGACCCAGTACTTC
NA,NA,TRBV12-3/TRBV12-4,TRBJ2-1,CASTYLGGNEQFF,TGTGCCAGCACTTACCTCGGGGGCAATGAGCAGTTCTTC
few,NA,TRBV4-3,TRBJ1-6,CASSPGTYNSPLHF,TGCGCCAGCAGCCCCGGCACCTATAATTCACCCCTCCACTTT
few,TRBD2,TRBV10-3,TRBJ2-1,CAISESPSGGLNEQFF,TGTGCCATCAGTGAGTCGCCTAGCGGGGGACTCAATGAGCAGTTCTTC
once,NA,TRBV28,TRBJ2-5,CASSPPALRQTQNF,TGTGCCAGCAGTCCCCCAGCCCTCCGGCAGACCCAGAACTTC
NA,NA,TRBV3-1,TRBJ1-5,CASSQEYNQPQHF,TGTGCCAGCAGCCAAGAGTACAATCAGCCCCAGCATTTT
few,NA,TRBV6-1,TRBJ2-3,CASSGERPRTDTQYF,TGTGCCAGCAGTGGGGAGCGGCCCCGCACAGATACGCAGTATTTT
many,NA,TRBV12-3/TRBV12-4,TRBJ1-1,CASSLIQATEAFF,TGTGCCAGCAGCCTGATACAGGCAACTGAAGCTTTCTTT
NA,NA,TRBV5-1,TRBJ2-3,CASSLETGRGTQYF,TGCGCCAGCAGCTTGGAGACAGGACGAGGTACGCAGTATTTT
few,NA,TRBV6-6,TRBJ1-1,CASNLGLSGEAFF,TGTGCCAGCAACCTGGGACTCAGCGGTGAAGCTTTCTTT
NA,NA,TRBV6-2/TRBV6-3,TRBJ2-7,CASRRPGTYEQYF,TGTGCCAGCAGGAGGCCGGGTACCTACGAGCAGTACTTC
NA,TRBD2,TRBV6-5,TRBJ2-3,CASSYFRRGALGGTDTQYF,TGTGCCAGCAGTTACTTTAGGCGGGGGGCCCTAGGTGGCACAGATACGCAGTATTTT
few,NA,TRBV4-3,TRBJ2-7,CASSQDRFRVYEQYF,TGCGCCAGCAGCCAAGATCGTTTTAGGGTCTACGAGCAGTACTTC
NA,NA,TRBV6-5,TRBJ2-7,CASSYSIHLYSYEQYF,TGTGCCAGCAGTTACTCGATTCACCTCTACTCCTACGAGCAGTACTTC
few,TRBD1,TRBV5-5,TRBJ1-5,CASSPDRGWYQPQHF,TGTGCCAGCAGCCCGGACAGGGGTTGGTATCAGCCCCAGCATTTT
NA,NA,TRBV6-5,TRBJ1-1,CASSSAIRGTEAFF,TGTGCCAGCAGTTCCGCCATTAGAGGGACTGAAGCTTTCTTT
NA,TRBD1,TRBV4-3,TRBJ2-1,CASSQKGGTGDNEQFF,TGCGCCAGCAGCCAAAAAGGCGGGACAGGGGACAATGAGCAGTTCTTC
few,NA,TRBV6-2/TRBV6-3,TRBJ2-7,CASSYIVGRAYEQYF,TGTGCCAGCAGTTACATCGTGGGAAGAGCCTACGAGCAGTACTTC
many,TRBD1,TRBV15,TRBJ2-3,CATSRNPTGGTDTQYF,TGTGCCACCAGCAGAAACCCGACAGGGGGCACAGATACGCAGTATTTT
many,NA,TRBV6-6,TRBJ2-5,CASSGAGETQYF,TGTGCCAGCAGCGGGGCTGGAGAGACCCAGTACTTC
few,NA,TRBV2,TRBJ2-1,CASSEVSTVDNEQFF,TGTGCCAGCAGTGAGGTTTCTACCGTAGACAATGAGCAGTTCTTC
NA,TRBD1,TRBV20-1,TRBJ2-7,CSASFRGQGFDEQYF,TGCAGTGCTAGTTTCCGGGGACAGGGGTTTGACGAGCAGTACTTC
NA,TRBD2,TRBV11-2,TRBJ2-3,CASSPRTSKTDTQYF,TGTGCCAGCAGCCCGCGGACTAGCAAAACAGATACGCAGTATTTT
few,NA,TRBV10-3,TRBJ2-2,CAIKEAGLGELFF,TGTGCCATCAAAGAAGCAGGCCTCGGGGAGCTGTTTTTT
many,TRBD1,TRBV2,TRBJ2-3,CASRGQGSRTDTQYF,TGTGCCAGCAGGGGACAGGGTTCACGCACAGATACGCAGTATTTT
NA,NA,TRBV5-1,TRBJ2-1,CASSPIMGGEQFF,TGCGCCAGCAGCCCGATTATGGGAGGTGAGCAGTTCTTC
NA,TRBD1,TRBV5-1,TRBJ2-7,CASSLEPTGGVGEQYF,TGCGCCAGCAGCTTGGAACCGACAGGGGGGGTCGGCGAGCAGTACTTC
few,TRBD2,TRBV7-7,TRBJ2-3,CASSLGLAEDTQYF,TGTGCTAGCAGCTTAGGACTAGCGGAAGATACGCAGTATTTT
NA,TRBD2,TRBV7-7,TRBJ2-5,CASSLARSSGETQYF,TGTGCCAGCAGCTTAGCACGGTCTAGCGGGGAGACCCAGTACTTC
few,TRBD1,TRBV28,TRBJ2-7,CASRTDRVYEQYF,TGTGCCAGCAGAACGGACAGGGTCTACGAGCAGTACTTC
few,NA,TRBV11-2,TRBJ2-3,CASSPLDTDTQYF,TGTGCCAGCAGCCCATTAGATACAGATACGCAGTATTTT
many,TRBD1,TRBV29-1,TRBJ2-5,CSVRGTGGQTQYF,TGCAGCGTTCGGGGGACAGGGGGTCAGACCCAGTACTTC
NA,NA,TRBV7-9,TRBJ2-1,CASSLAGGLSNEQFF,TGTGCCAGCAGCTTAGCAGGGGGTTTGTCCAATGAGCAGTTCTTC
NA,NA,TRBV12-3/TRBV12-4,TRBJ2-7,CASSRRQTTYEQYF,TGTGCCAGCAGCCGGCGCCAAACCACCTACGAGCAGTACTTC
NA,NA,TRBV25-1,TRBJ2-7,CASSKPDWVYEQYF,TGTGCCAGCAGTAAGCCAGACTGGGTATACGAGCAGTACTTC
few,NA,TRBV25-1,TRBJ2-1,CASSEDSTPEQFF,TGTGCCAGCAGTGAGGACTCCACCCCTGAGCAGTTCTTC
NA,NA,TRBV7-9,TRBJ2-1,CASSFRGHEQFF,TGTGCCAGCAGCTTCAGGGGCCATGAGCAGTTCTTC